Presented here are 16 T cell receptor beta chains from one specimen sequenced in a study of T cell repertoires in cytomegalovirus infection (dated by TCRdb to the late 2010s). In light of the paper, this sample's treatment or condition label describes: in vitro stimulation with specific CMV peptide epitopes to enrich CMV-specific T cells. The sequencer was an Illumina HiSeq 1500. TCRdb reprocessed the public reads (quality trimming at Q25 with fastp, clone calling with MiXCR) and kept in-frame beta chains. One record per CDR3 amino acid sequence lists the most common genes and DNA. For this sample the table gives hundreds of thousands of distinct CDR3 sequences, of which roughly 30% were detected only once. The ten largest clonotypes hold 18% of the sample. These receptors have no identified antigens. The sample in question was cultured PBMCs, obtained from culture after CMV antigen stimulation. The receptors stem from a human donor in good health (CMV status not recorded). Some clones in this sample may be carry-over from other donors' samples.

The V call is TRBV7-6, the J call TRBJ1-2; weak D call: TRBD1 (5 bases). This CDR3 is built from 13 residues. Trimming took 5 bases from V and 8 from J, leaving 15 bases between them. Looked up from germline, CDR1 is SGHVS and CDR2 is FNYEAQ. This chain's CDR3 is CASSPQLGVGYTF. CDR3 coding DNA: TGTGCCAGCAGCCCGCAGTTGGGGGTAGGCTACACCTTC.

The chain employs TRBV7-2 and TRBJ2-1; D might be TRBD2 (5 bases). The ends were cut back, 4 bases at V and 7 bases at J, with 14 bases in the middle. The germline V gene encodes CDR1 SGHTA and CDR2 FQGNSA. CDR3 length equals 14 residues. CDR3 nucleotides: TGTGCCAGCAGCTCCCGAGGTGGGAGTAATGAGCAGTTCTTC. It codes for CASSSRGGSNEQFF.

DNA for the CDR3: TGTGCCAGCAGTCGTAAACAGGCCTCCACCTATAATTCACCCCTCCACTTT. This encodes CASSRKQASTYNSPLHF. The rearrangement joins TRBV6-1 to TRBJ1-6, with D possibly matching TRBD1 (5 bases). From germline, CDR1 is MNHNS and CDR2 SASEGT. The CDR3 consists of 17 residues. Trimming pared 5 bases from V and 2 bases from J, leaving 16 bases between.

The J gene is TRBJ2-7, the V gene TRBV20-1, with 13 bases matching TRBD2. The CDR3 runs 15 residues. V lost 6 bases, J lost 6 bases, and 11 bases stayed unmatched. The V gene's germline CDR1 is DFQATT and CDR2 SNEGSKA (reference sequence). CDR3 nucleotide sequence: TGCAGTGCCTCCAAAACTAGCGGGGGGGCTAGCGAGCAGTACTTC. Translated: CSASKTSGGASEQYF.

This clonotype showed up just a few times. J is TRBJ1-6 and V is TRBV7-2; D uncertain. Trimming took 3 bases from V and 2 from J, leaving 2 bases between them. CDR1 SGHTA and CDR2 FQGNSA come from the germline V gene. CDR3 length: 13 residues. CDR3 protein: CASSFTYNSPLHF. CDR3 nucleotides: TGTGCCAGCAGCTTCACCTATAATTCACCCCTCCACTTT.

The CDR3 coding sequence is TGTGCCAGGCAAGGGCGGCGCACCGGGGAGCTGTTTTTT. This translates into CARQGRRTGELFF. V and J are TRBV7-2 and TRBJ2-2; no clear D. The CDR3 totals 13 residues. Looked up from germline, CDR1 is SGHTA and CDR2 is FQGNSA. Between the trimmed V and J ends, which lost 9 bases and 4 bases, there was a span of 12 bases. Using reference TRBV7-2 and TRBJ2-2 for the parts outside the CDR3, the full variable domain is GAGVSQSPSNKVTEKGKDVELRCDPISGHTALYWYRQSLGQGLEFLIYFQGNSAPDKSGLPSDRFSAERTGGSVSTLTIQRTQQEDSAVYLCARQGRRTGELFFGEGSRLTVL.

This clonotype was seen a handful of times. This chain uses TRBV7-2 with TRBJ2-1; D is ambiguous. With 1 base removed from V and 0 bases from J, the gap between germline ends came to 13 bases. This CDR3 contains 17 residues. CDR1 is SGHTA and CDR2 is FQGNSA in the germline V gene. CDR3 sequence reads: CASSLGSAYDSYNEQFF. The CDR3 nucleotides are TGTGCCAGCAGCTTAGGGTCAGCTTACGACTCCTACAATGAGCAGTTCTTC. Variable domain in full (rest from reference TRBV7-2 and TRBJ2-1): GAGVSQSPSNKVTEKGKDVELRCDPISGHTALYWYRQSLGQGLEFLIYFQGNSAPDKSGLPSDRFSAERTGGSVSTLTIQRTQQEDSAVYLCASSLGSAYDSYNEQFFGPGTRLTVL.

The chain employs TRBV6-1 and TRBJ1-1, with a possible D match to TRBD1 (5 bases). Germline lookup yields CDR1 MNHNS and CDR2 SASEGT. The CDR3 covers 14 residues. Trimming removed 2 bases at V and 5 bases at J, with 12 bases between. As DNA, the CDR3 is TGTGCCAGCAGTGAATTCAGGGTTCATACTGAAGCTTTCTTT. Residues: CASSEFRVHTEAFF.

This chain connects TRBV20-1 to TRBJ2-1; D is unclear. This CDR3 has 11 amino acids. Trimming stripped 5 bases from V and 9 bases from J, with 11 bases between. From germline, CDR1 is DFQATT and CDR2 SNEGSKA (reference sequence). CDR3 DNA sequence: TGCAGTGCTCCTGTGTATAGTGAGCAGTTCTTC. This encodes CSAPVYSEQFF.

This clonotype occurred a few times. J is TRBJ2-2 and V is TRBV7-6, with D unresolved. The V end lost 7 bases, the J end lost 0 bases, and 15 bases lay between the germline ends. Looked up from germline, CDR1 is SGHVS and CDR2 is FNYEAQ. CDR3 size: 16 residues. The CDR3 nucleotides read TGTGCCAGCAAGCTTGGCCGGCACGCGAACACCGGGGAGCTGTTTTTT. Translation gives CASKLGRHANTGELFF.

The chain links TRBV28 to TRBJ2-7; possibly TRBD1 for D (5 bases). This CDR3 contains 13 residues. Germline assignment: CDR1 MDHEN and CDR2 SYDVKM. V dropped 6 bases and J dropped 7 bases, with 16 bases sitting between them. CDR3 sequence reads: CASRSRGVEEQYF. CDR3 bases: TGTGCCAGCAGATCAAGGGGTGTCGAGGAGCAGTACTTC.

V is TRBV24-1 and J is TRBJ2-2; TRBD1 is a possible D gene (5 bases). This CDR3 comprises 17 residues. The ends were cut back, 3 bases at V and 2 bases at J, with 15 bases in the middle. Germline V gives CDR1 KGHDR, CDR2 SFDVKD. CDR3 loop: CATSDPTQGANTGELFF. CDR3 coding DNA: TGTGCCACCAGTGATCCGACACAAGGGGCTAACACCGGGGAGCTGTTTTTT.

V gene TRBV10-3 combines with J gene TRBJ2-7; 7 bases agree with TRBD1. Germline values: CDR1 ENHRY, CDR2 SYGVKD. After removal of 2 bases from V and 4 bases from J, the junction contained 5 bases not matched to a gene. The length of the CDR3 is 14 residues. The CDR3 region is CAISEGGQSYEQYF. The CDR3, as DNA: TGTGCCATCAGTGAGGGGGGACAGTCTTACGAGCAGTACTTC.

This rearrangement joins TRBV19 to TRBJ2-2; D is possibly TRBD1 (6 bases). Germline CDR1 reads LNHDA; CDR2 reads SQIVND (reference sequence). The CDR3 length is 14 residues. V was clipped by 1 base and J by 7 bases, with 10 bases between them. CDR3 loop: CASSIVGGRGELFF. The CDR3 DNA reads TGTGCCAGTAGTATAGTTGGGGGCCGCGGGGAGCTGTTTTTT.

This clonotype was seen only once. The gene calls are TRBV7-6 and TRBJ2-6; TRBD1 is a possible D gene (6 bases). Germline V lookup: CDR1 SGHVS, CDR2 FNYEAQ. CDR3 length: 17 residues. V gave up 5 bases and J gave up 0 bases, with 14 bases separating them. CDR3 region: CASSQMTGSSGANVLTF. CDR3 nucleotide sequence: TGTGCCAGCAGCCAAATGACAGGATCCTCTGGGGCCAACGTCCTGACTTTC.

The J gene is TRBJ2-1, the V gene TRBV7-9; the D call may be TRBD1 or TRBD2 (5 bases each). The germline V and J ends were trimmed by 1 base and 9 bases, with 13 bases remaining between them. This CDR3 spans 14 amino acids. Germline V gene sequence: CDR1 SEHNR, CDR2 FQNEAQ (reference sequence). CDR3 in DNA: TGTGCCAGCAGCTTAGGGGGGATGACGGGTGAGCAGTTCTTC. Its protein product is CASSLGGMTGEQFF.